This T cell receptor (beta chain) was sequenced during a study of blood T cell repertoires in COVID-19. Study-level information: The United States, Italy and Spain supplied acute and convalescent COVID-19 samples. T cells, B-cell-depleted T cells, or PBMCs provided the cDNA or gDNA that served as material.

Seattle's cohort entered during active infection and was followed longitudinally. Original methodology: How many nucleated cells were present was estimated from reference gene primer amplification. Profiled with immunoSEQ multiplex PCR; TCRdb holds only in-frame clones, not every one. V and J calls and clone size come straight from that table; D and trimming were deduced from the DNA. Of under 200,000 clones detected, around four fifths appear once; the ten largest clones hold more than 12%. The V end lost 3 bases, the J end lost 2 bases, and 14 bases lay between the germline ends. This CDR3 has 17 amino acids. The germline V gene encodes CDR1 SGHDN and CDR2 FVKESK.

This clonotype originated in a woman in her 70s with COVID-19, enrolled during active disease. Sequenced material: peripheral blood. J is TRBJ2-6 and V is TRBV14; tentative D call: TRBD1 (5 bases). The CDR3 region has the DNA TGTGCCAGCAGCCATTTATCCTGGGGCGCTGGGGCCAACGTCCTGACTTTC. It is translated as CASSHLSWGAGANVLTF.